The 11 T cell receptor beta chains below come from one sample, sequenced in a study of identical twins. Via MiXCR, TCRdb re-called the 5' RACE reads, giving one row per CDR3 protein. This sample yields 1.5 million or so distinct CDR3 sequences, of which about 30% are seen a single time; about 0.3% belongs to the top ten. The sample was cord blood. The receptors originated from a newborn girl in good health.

The CDR3 DNA reads TGCGCCAGCAGCCCCGGGACAGTAGCCTATGGCTACACCTTC. Its translation: CASSPGTVAYGYTF. The chain has TRBV5-1 and TRBJ1-2, with 7 bases that match TRBD1. The junction had 7 bases not matched to a gene; V was cut back by 4 bases and J by 4 bases. The CDR3 contains 14 residues. Germline-derived CDR1 and CDR2 are SGHRS and YFSETQ.

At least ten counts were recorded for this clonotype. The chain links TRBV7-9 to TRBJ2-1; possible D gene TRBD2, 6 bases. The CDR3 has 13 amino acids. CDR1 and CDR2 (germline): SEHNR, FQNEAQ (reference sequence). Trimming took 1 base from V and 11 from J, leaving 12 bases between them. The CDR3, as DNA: TGTGCCAGCAGCTTAGTAAGACTAGAGCAGCAGTTCTTC. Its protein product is CASSLVRLEQQFF. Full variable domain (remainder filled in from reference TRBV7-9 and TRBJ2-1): DTGVSQNPRHKITKRGQNVTFRCDPISEHNRLYWYRQTLGQGPEFLTYFQNEAQLEKSRLLSDRFSAERPKGSFSTLEIQRTEQGDSAMYLCASSLVRLEQQFFGPGTRLTVL.

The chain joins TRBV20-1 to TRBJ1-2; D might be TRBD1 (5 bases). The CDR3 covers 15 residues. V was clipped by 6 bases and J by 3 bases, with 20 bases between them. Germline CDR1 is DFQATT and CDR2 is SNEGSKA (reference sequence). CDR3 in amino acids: CSAGPQGGLYYGYTF. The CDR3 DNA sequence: TGCAGTGCAGGCCCCCAGGGCGGTCTGTACTATGGCTACACCTTC.

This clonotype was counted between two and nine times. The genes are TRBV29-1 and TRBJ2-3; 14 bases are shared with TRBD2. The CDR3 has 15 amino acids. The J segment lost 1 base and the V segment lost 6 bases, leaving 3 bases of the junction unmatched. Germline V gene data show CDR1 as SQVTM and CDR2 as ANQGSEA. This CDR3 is CSVTGLAGGTDTQYF. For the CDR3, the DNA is TGCAGCGTCACGGGACTAGCGGGAGGCACAGATACGCAGTATTTT.

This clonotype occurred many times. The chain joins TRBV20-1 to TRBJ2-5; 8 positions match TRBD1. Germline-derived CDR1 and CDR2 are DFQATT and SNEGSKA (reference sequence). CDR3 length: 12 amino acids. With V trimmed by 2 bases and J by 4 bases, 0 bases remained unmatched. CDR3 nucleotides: TGCAGTGCTAGACAGGGGGCAGAGACCCAGTACTTC. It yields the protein CSARQGAETQYF.

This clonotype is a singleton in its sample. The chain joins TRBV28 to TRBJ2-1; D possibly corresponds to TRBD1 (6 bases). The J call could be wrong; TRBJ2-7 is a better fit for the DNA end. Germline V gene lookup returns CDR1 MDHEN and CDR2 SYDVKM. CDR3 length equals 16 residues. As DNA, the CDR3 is TGTGCCAGCAGCTCCCCTTCAGGGGTCTCCTACAATGAGCAGTACTTC. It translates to CASSSPSGVSYNEQYF.

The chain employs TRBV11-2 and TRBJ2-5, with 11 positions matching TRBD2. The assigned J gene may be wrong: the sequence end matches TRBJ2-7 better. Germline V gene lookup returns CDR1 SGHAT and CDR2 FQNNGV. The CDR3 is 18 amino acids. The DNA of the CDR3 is TGTGCCAGCAGCTTAGCCAATAGCGGGGGGGCCATCTACTACGAGCAGTACTTC. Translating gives CASSLANSGGAIYYEQYF.

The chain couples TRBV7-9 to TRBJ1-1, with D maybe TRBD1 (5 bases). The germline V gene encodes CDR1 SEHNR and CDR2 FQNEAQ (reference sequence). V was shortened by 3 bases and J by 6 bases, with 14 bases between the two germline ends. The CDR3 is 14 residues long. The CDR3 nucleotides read TGTGCCAGCAGCTTCTGGTGGGACCCTCCTGAAGCTTTCTTT. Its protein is CASSFWWDPPEAFF.

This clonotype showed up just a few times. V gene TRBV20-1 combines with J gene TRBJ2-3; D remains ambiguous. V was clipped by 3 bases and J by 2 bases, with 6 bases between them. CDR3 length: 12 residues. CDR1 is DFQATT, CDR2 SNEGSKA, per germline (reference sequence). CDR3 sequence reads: CSARLNTDTQYF. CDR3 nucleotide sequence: TGCAGTGCTAGGCTTAACACAGATACGCAGTATTTT.

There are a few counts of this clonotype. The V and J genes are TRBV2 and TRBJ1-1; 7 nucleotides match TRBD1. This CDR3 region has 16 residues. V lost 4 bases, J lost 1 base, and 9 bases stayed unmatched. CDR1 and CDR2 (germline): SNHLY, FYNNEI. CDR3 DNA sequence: TGTGCCAGCAGTGCGGGACAGCTGTGGGGGAACACTGAAGCTTTCTTT. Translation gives CASSAGQLWGNTEAFF.

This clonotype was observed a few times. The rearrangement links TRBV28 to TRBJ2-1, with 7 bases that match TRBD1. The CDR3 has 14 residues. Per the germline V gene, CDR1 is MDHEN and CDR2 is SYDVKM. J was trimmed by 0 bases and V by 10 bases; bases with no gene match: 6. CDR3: CATPDRDSYNEQFF. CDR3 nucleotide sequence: TGTGCCACTCCCGACAGGGACTCCTACAATGAGCAGTTCTTC.